This is a list of T cell receptor beta chains from one sample in a study of T cell changes during pregnancy in multiple sclerosis. The table came from immunoSEQ multiplex PCR; TCRdb's copy has only in-frame clones and leaves some out. The sample contains about 47,000 clones, 80% to 95% of which appear only once. The sequenced sample was peripheral blood, obtained after pregnancy. The receptors here all came from a female donor with multiple sclerosis, enrolled in a pregnancy study. Each CDR3 is given with its conserved first and last residue. D genes are given only for firm matches. For some rows the clone size is stated as once, few or many, or as a class when expanded; others skip it.

cdr3_aa cdr3_nt d_call v_call clone_size j_call
CASSVGLLTDNEQFF TGTGCCAGCAGCGTAGGGCTCTTGACAGACAATGAGCAGTTCTTC . TRBV9 . TRBJ2-1
CASSPGGGANEQFF TGTGCCAGCTCCCCCGGGGGGGGCGCGAATGAGCAGTTCTTC TRBD2 TRBV18 few TRBJ2-1
CASSPTTGGNYGYTF TGTGCCAGCAGCCCGACGACAGGAGGAAACTATGGCTACACCTTC . TRBV9 . TRBJ1-2
CARTKGGNTIYF TGCGCCAGAACTAAAGGGGGCAACACCATATATTTT TRBD1 TRBV10-1 few TRBJ1-3
CASSQVGTGYEQYF TGTGCCAGCAGCCAAGTCGGCACAGGGTACGAGCAGTACTTC . TRBV4-2 . TRBJ2-7
CASSVAPASGVSTDTQYF TGTGCCAGCAGCGTAGCTCCGGCTAGCGGGGTTAGCACAGATACGCAGTATTTT TRBD2 TRBV9 . TRBJ2-3
CASSGMTGGGTDTQYF TGTGCCAGCAGCGGAATGACAGGGGGCGGCACAGATACGCAGTATTTT TRBD1 TRBV5-4 . TRBJ2-3
CASRNNAGGSEDTQYF TGTGCCAGCCGTAATAATGCAGGGGGAAGCGAAGATACGCAGTATTTT . TRBV21-1 . TRBJ2-3
CASSRPCSRDRGRVGETQYF TGCGCCAGCAGCCGCCCCTGTTCCCGGGACAGGGGGCGAGTCGGGGAGACCCAGTACTTC TRBD1 TRBV4-3 . TRBJ2-5
CASSYVPSGGAYEQYF TGTGCCAGCAGTTACGTTCCCAGCGGGGGGGCCTACGAGCAGTACTTC TRBD2 TRBV6-6 . TRBJ2-7
CASSIVTGTGGSPLHF TGTGCCAGTAGTATAGTCACAGGGACGGGAGGTTCACCCCTCCACTTT . TRBV19 . TRBJ1-6
CSVEKRDRENEQFF TGCAGCGTTGAAAAGAGGGACAGAGAAAATGAGCAGTTCTTC TRBD1 TRBV29-1 . TRBJ2-1
CASSRDRGHFLALHF TGTGCCAGCAGCCGTGACAGGGGGCACTTTCTGGCCCTCCACTTT TRBD1 TRBV7-2 . TRBJ1-6
CSVGTGRGGNTEAFF TGCAGCGTGGGGACAGGCCGAGGGGGGAACACTGAAGCTTTCTTT TRBD1 TRBV29-1 . TRBJ1-1
CASSYTPAGTDTQYF TGTGCCAGCAGTTACACCCCCGCGGGCACAGATACGCAGTATTTT . TRBV6-5 once TRBJ2-3
CASSVRGPDTEAFF TGTGCCAGCAGTGTAAGGGGGCCGGACACTGAAGCTTTCTTT TRBD1 TRBV6-1 . TRBJ1-1
CASRVTGVTGELFF TGTGCCAGCAGGGTGACAGGGGTTACCGGGGAGCTGTTTTTT TRBD1 TRBV6-5 . TRBJ2-2
CASSPFGGGAVDTQYF TGTGCCAGCAGCCCCTTCGGCGGGGGGGCCGTAGATACGCAGTATTTT TRBD2 TRBV9 . TRBJ2-3
CSVIVDRVDGYTF TGCAGCGTCATCGTGGACAGGGTCGATGGCTACACCTTC TRBD1 TRBV29-1 . TRBJ1-2
CASSGDRGDEQFF TGTGCCAGCAGCGGGGACAGGGGTGATGAGCAGTTCTTC TRBD1 TRBV2 . TRBJ2-1
CASSVAGQRATGNTIYF TGTGCCAGCAGCGTAGCTGGACAGAGGGCCACTGGAAACACCATATATTTT . TRBV9 . TRBJ1-3
CASRATGSNQPQHF TGTGCCAGCAGGGCGACAGGTTCCAATCAGCCCCAGCATTTT . TRBV6-5 . TRBJ1-5
CASSPSGGYTQYF TGTGCCAGCTCACCGTCAGGGGGGTATACGCAGTATTTT . TRBV18 . TRBJ2-3
CASAAWDSRISPLHF TGTGCCAGCGCCGCATGGGACAGTAGGATCTCACCCCTCCACTTT TRBD1 TRBV5-5 . TRBJ1-6
CASSTHRGEQYF TGTGCCAGCAGCACACATAGGGGCGAGCAGTACTTC . TRBV7-6 . TRBJ2-7
CASSPSQGISNQPQHF TGTGCCAGCAGCCCAAGCCAGGGCATCTCTAATCAGCCCCAGCATTTT . TRBV7-2 . TRBJ1-5
CASSPQGAGAEAFF TGTGCCAGTAGTCCTCAGGGGGCTGGGGCTGAAGCTTTCTTT TRBD1 TRBV19 . TRBJ1-1
CASSIPGITEAFF TGTGCCAGTAGTATTCCAGGGATCACTGAAGCTTTCTTT . TRBV19 few TRBJ1-1
CASSEAGGDYGYTF TGTGCCAGCAGTGAAGCGGGGGGGGACTATGGCTACACCTTC . TRBV6-1 . TRBJ1-2
CASSPGTSNYGYTF TGTGCCAGCAGCCCCGGGACATCTAACTATGGCTACACCTTC . TRBV2 . TRBJ1-2
CSVEDQWGLGAKNIQYF TGCAGCGTTGAAGATCAATGGGGCCTGGGGGCCAAAAACATTCAGTACTTC . TRBV29-1 . TRBJ2-4
CASSATSQGADYGYTF TGTGCCAGCAGCGCAACCTCACAGGGGGCAGACTATGGCTACACCTTC TRBD1 TRBV9 . TRBJ1-2
CAWSSIQFYTF TGTGCCTGGAGTTCTATACAGTTTTACACCTTC . TRBV30 few TRBJ1-2
CASRTGTDASYTF TGCGCCAGCAGGACCGGGACAGACGCCAGCTACACCTTC TRBD1 TRBV5-1 . TRBJ1-2
CASSVQVDNQPQHF TGTGCCAGCAGTGTACAGGTTGACAATCAGCCCCAGCATTTT . TRBV25-1 . TRBJ1-5
CASSAPGTGISRTEAFF TGTGCCAGCAGCGCTCCCGGGACAGGGATAAGTAGGACTGAAGCTTTCTTT TRBD1 TRBV5-4 . TRBJ1-1
CASSPQGEISPLHF TGTGCCAGTAGCCCCCAGGGGGAGATTTCACCCCTCCACTTT TRBD1 TRBV19 . TRBJ1-6
CASSQGARQGNYGYTF TGCGCCAGCAGCCAAGGGGCCAGACAGGGGAACTATGGCTACACCTTC TRBD1 TRBV4-3 . TRBJ1-2
CASSDSGQINSPLHF TGTGCCAGCAGTGATTCGGGACAGATAAATTCACCCCTCCACTTT TRBD1 TRBV2 . TRBJ1-6
CASKGNPQNTEAFF TGTGCCAGTAAGGGGAACCCCCAGAACACTGAAGCTTTCTTT . TRBV19 . TRBJ1-1
CASSPRGTGGNEKLFF TGTGCCAGCTCACCGCGGGGGACAGGGGGTAATGAAAAACTGTTTTTT TRBD1 TRBV18 . TRBJ1-4
CATSRWRDPPGELFF TGTGCCACCAGCAGATGGCGGGATCCCCCCGGGGAGCTGTTTTTT . TRBV15 once TRBJ2-2
CASTATGQYEQYF TGTGCCAGTACGGCGACAGGGCAATACGAGCAGTACTTC TRBD1 TRBV19 . TRBJ2-7
CAWSKRDRNRYGYTF TGTGCCTGGAGCAAACGGGACAGGAACCGGTATGGCTACACCTTC TRBD1 TRBV30 . TRBJ1-2
CASSRGLADLYNEQFF TGTGCCAGCAGTCGTGGACTAGCTGACCTTTACAATGAGCAGTTCTTC TRBD2 TRBV5-4 . TRBJ2-1
CAISETSGGAAEQFF TGTGCCATCAGCGAGACTAGCGGGGGGGCCGCTGAGCAGTTCTTC TRBD2 TRBV10-3 . TRBJ2-1
CASSYSELYNEQFF TGTGCCAGCAGTTACTCGGAGTTATACAATGAGCAGTTCTTC . TRBV6-5 . TRBJ2-1
CASSPTGPSNEQFF TGTGCCAGCAGCCCCACGGGTCCGTCCAATGAGCAGTTCTTC . TRBV7-2 . TRBJ2-1
CASSLMRPQGNSYNSPLHF TGTGCCAGCAGCTTGATGAGACCCCAGGGGAACTCCTATAATTCACCCCTCCACTTT . TRBV7-2 . TRBJ1-6
CASSEFYGYTF TGTGCCAGCTCCGAGTTCTATGGCTACACCTTC . TRBV2 . TRBJ1-2
CASSPSTYEQYF TGTGCCAGCAGCCCGAGTACCTACGAGCAGTACTTC . TRBV11-2 . TRBJ2-7
CASSVGIAGGGDYNEQFF TGTGCCAGCAGCGTAGGGATTGCGGGCGGGGGTGACTACAATGAGCAGTTCTTC TRBD2 TRBV9 . TRBJ2-1
CAWSVLNPRGGELFF TGTGCCTGGAGTGTACTGAATCCAAGGGGGGGGGAGCTGTTTTTT . TRBV30 . TRBJ2-2
CASSVGSGTGGTNEKLFF TGTGCCAGCAGCGTAGGATCCGGGACAGGGGGGACTAATGAAAAACTGTTTTTT TRBD1 TRBV9 few TRBJ1-4
CASSQGGNSPLHF TGCGCCAGCAGCCAGGGGGGTAATTCACCCCTCCACTTT . TRBV4-3 . TRBJ1-6